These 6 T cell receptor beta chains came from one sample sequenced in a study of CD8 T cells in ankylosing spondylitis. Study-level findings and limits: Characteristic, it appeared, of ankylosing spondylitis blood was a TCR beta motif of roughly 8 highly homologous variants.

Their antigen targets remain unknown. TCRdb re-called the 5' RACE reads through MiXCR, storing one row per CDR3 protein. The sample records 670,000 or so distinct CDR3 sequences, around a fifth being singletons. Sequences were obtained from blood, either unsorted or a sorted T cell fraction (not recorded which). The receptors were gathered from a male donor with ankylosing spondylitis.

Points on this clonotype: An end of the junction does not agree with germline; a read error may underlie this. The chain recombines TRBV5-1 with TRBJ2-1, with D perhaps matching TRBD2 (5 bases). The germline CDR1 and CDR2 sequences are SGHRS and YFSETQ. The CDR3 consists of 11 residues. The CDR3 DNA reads TGCGCCAGCAGTACCGGGAATGGGCAGTTCTTC. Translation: CASSTGNGQFF.

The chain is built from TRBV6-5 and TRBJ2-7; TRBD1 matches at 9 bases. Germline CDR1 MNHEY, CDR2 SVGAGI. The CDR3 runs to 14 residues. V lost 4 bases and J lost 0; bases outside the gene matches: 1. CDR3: CASSWDRDSYEQYF. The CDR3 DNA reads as TGTGCCAGCAGTTGGGACAGGGACTCCTACGAGCAGTACTTC.

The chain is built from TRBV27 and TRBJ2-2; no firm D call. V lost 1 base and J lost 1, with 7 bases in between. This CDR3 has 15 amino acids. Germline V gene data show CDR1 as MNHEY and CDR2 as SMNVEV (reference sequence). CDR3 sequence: CASSLYGQNTGELFF. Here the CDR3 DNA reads TGTGCCAGCAGTTTATACGGTCAGAACACCGGGGAGCTGTTTTTT.

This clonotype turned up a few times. CDR3 sequence reads: CASSLALAEYNEQFF. The CDR3 DNA reads as TGCGCCAGCAGCTTGGCGCTAGCGGAATACAATGAGCAGTTCTTC. The chain is built from TRBV5-1 and TRBJ2-1, with 7 bases identical to TRBD2. Germline V gene sequence: CDR1 SGHRS, CDR2 YFSETQ. The V segment lost 0 bases and the J segment 4 bases; nucleotides outside the gene matches: 4. This CDR3 has 15 amino acids.

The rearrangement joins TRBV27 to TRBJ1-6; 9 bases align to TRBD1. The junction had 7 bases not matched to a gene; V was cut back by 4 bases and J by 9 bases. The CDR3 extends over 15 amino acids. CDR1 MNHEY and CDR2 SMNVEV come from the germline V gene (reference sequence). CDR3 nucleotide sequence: TGTGCCAGCAGTTCCTGGGACAGGGAGAGTTCACCCCTCCACTTT. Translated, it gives CASSSWDRESSPLHF.

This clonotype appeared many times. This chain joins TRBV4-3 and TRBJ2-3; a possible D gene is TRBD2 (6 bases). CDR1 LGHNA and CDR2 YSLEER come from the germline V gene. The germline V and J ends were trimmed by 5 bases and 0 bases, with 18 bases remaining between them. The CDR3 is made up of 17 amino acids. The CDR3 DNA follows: TGCGCCAGCAGCGACCGACCCGCGGGACCGAGCACAGATACGCAGTATTTT. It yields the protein CASSDRPAGPSTDTQYF.